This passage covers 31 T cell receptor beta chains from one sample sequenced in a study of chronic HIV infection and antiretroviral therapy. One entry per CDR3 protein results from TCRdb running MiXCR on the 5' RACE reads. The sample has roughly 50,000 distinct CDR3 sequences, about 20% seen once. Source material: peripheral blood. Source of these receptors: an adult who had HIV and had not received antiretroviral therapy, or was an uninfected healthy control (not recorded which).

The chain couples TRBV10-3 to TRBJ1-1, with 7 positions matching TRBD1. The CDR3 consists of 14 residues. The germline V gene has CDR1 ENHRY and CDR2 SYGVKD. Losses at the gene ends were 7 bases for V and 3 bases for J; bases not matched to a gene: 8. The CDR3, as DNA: TGTGCCATCACCATAAGACAGGGAGACACTGAAGCTTTCTTT. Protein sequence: CAITIRQGDTEAFF.

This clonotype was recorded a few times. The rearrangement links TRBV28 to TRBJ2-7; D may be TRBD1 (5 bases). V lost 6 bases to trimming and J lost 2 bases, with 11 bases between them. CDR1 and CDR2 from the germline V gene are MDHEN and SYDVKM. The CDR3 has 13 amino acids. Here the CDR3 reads CASSSDSPYEQYF. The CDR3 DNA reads TGTGCCAGCAGCTCAGACAGTCCCTACGAGCAGTACTTC. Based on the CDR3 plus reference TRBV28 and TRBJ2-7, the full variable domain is DVKVTQSSRYLVKRTGEKVFLECVQDMDHENMFWYRQDPGLGLRLIYFSYDVKMKEKGDIPEGYSVSREKKERFSLILESASTNQTSMYLCASSSDSPYEQYFGPGTRLTVT.

The CDR3 loop reads CASSPDWTEVPYEQYF. CDR3 nucleotides: TGTGCCAGCAGTCCAGATTGGACGGAGGTGCCCTACGAGCAGTACTTC. The chain uses TRBV27 and TRBJ2-7; weak D call: TRBD2 (5 bases). The ends were cut back, 5 bases at V and 2 bases at J, with 19 bases in the middle. The CDR3 runs to 16 residues. Germline loops: CDR1 MNHEY, CDR2 SMNVEV (reference sequence).

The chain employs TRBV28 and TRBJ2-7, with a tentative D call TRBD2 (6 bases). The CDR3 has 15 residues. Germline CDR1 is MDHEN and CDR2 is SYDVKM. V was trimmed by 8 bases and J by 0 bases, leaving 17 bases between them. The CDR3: CASFSRYGSSYEQYF. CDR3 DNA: TGTGCCAGCTTTTCAAGGTACGGGAGCTCCTACGAGCAGTACTTC.

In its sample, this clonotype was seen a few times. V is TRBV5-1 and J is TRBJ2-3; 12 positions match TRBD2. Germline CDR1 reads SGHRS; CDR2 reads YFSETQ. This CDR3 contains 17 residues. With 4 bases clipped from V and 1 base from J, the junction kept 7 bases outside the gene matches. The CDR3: CASSPTSGGTGTDTQYF. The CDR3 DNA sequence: TGCGCCAGCAGCCCGACTAGCGGGGGTACCGGCACAGATACGCAGTATTTT.

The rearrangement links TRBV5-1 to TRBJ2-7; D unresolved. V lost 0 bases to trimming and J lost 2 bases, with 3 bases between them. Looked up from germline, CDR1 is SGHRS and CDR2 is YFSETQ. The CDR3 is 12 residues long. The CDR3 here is CASSLGTYEQYF. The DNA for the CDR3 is TGCGCCAGCAGCTTGGGCACCTACGAGCAGTACTTC.

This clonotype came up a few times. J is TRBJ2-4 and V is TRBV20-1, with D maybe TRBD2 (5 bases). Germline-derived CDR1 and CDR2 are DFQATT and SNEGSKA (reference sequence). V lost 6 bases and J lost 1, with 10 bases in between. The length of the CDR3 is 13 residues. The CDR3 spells CSAGVEAKNIQYF. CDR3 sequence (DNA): TGCAGTGCCGGGGTAGAGGCCAAAAACATTCAGTACTTC.

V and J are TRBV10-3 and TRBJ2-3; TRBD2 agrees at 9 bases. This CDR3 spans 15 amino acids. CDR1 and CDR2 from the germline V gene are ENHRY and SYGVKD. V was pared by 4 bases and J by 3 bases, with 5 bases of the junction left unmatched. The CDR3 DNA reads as TGTGCCATCAGTGGGGGGCTAGCGGGAACAGATACGCAGTATTTT. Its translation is CAISGGLAGTDTQYF.

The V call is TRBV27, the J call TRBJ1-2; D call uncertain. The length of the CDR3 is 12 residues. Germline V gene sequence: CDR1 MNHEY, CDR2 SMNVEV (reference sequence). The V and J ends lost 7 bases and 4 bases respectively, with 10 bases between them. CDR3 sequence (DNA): TGTGCCAGCAAGGATGAAGGCTATGGCTACACCTTC. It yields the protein CASKDEGYGYTF.

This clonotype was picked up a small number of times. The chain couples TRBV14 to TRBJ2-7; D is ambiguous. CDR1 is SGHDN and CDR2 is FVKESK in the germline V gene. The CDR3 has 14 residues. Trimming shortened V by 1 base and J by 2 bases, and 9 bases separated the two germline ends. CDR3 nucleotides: TGTGCCAGCAGCCAAGGGCCGGCCACCTACGAGCAGTACTTC. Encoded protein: CASSQGPATYEQYF.

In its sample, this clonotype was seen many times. CDR3 sequence reads: CSADTNTGELFF. The CDR3 nucleotides read TGCAGTGCTGATACGAACACCGGGGAGCTGTTTTTT. The rearrangement links TRBV20-1 to TRBJ2-2; no clear D gene. CDR3 size: 12 residues. The germline V gene has CDR1 DFQATT and CDR2 SNEGSKA (reference sequence). Trimming stripped 5 bases from V and 0 bases from J, with 4 bases between.

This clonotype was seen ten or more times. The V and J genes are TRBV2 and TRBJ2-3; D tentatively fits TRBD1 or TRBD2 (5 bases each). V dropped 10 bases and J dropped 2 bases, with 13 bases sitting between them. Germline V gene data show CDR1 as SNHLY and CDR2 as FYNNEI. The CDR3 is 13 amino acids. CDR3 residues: CATQGPFTDTQYF. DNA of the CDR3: TGTGCCACCCAGGGACCATTCACAGATACGCAGTATTTT.

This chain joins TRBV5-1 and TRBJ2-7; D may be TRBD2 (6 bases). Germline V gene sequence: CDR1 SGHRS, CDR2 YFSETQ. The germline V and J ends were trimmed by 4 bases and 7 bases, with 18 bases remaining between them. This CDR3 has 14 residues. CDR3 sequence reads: CASSLRDWPREQYF. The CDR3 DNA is TGCGCCAGCAGCCTCCGGGACTGGCCTCGGGAGCAGTACTTC.

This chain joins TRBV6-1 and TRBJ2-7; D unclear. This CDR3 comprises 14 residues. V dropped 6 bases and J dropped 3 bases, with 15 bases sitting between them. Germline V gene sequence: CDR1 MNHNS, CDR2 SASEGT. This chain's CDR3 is CASSSKGSVYEQYF. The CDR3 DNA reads TGTGCCAGCAGCTCAAAAGGATCCGTCTACGAGCAGTACTTC.

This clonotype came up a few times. CDR3 sequence reads: CASSPDWTGAGETQYF. The CDR3, as DNA: TGCGCCAGCAGCCCTGACTGGACAGGGGCTGGAGAGACCCAGTACTTC. V gene TRBV5-1 combines with J gene TRBJ2-5, with 9 nucleotides matching TRBD1. The V gene's germline CDR1 is SGHRS and CDR2 YFSETQ. The CDR3 runs to 16 residues. V shed 4 bases and J 4 bases; nucleotides not matched to a gene: 11.

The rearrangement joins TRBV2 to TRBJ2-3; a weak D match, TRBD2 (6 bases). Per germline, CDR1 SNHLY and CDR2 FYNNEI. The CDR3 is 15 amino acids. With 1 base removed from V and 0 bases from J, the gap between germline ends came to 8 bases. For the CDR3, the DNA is TGTGCCAGCAGTGAAGGGAGCGGGAGCACAGATACGCAGTATTTT. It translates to CASSEGSGSTDTQYF.

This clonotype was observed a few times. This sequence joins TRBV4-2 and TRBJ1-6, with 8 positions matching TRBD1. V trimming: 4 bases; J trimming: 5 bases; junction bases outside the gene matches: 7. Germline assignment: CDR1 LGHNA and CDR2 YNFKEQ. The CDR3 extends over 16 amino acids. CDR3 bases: TGTGCCAGCAGCCCCCTGGGACAGGAGGATAATTCACCCCTCCACTTT. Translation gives CASSPLGQEDNSPLHF.

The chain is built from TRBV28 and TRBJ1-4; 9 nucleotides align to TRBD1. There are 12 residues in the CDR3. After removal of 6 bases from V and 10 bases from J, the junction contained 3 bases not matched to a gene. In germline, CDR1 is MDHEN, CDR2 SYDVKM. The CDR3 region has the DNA TGTGCCAGCAGAGCGACAGGGGGAAAACTGTTTTTT. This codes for CASRATGGKLFF.

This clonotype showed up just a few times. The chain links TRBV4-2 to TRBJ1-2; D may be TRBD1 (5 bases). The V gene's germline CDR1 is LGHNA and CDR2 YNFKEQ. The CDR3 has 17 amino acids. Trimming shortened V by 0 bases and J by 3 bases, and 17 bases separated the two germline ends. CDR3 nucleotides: TGTGCCAGCAGCCAAGAGGGGTTGGGGCAGCGAGACTATGGCTACACCTTC. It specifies CASSQEGLGQRDYGYTF.

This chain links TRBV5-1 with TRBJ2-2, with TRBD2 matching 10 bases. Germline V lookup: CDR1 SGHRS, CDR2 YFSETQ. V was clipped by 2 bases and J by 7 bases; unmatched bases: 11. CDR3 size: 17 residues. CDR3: CASSFLVSASGSGELFF. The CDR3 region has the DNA TGCGCCAGCAGCTTTTTAGTTTCGGCTAGCGGGAGCGGGGAGCTGTTTTTT.

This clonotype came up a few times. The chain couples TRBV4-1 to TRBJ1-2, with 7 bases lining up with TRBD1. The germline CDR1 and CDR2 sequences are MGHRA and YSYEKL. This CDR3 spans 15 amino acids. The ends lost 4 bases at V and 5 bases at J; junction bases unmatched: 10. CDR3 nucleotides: TGCGCCAGCAGCCCCCGACAGGGAAGTCTTTATGGCTACACCTTC. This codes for CASSPRQGSLYGYTF.

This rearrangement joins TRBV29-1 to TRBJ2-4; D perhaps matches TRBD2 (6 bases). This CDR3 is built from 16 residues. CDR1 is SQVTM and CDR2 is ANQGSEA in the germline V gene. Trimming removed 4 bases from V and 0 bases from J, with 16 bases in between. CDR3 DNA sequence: TGCAGCGTTGCCCAACTAGTGGGAGGAGCCAAAAACATTCAGTACTTC. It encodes CSVAQLVGGAKNIQYF. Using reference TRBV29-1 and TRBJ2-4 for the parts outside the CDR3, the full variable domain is SAVISQKPSRDICQRGTSLTIQCQVDSQVTMMFWYRQQPGQSLTLIATANQGSEATYESGFVIDKFPISRPNLTFSTLTVSNMSPEDSSIYLCSVAQLVGGAKNIQYFGAGTRLSVL.

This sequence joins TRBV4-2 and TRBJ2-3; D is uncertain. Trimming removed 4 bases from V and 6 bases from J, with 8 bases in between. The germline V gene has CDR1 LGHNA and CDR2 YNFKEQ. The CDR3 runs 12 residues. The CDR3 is CASSRPLDTQYF. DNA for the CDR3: TGTGCCAGCAGCCGGCCCCTGGATACGCAGTATTTT.

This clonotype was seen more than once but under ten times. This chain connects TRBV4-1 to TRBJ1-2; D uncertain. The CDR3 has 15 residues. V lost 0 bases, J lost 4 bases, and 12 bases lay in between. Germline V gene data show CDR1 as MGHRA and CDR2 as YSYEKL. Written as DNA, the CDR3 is TGCGCCAGCAGCCAAGATGTGAACAGAGCCTATGGCTACACCTTC. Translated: CASSQDVNRAYGYTF.

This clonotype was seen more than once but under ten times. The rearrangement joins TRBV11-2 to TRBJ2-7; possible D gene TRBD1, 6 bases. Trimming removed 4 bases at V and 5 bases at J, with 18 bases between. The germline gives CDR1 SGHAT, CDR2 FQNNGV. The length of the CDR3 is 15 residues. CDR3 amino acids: CASSSYPTGPNEQYF. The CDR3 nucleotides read TGTGCCAGCAGCTCGTACCCTACAGGGCCCAACGAGCAGTACTTC.

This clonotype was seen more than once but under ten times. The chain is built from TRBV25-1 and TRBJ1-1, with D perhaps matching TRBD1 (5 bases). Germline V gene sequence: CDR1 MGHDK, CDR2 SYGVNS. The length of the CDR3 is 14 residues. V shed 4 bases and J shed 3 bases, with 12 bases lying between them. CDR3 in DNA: TGTGCCAGCAGTGGTAGACAGCTCTACACTGAAGCTTTCTTT. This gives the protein CASSGRQLYTEAFF.

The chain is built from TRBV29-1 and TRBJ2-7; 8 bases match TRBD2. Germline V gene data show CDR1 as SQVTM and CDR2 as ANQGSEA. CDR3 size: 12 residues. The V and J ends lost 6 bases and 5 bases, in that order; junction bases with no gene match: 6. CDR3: CSVVAGTDEQYF. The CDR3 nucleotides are TGCAGCGTAGTAGCGGGAACGGACGAGCAGTACTTC.

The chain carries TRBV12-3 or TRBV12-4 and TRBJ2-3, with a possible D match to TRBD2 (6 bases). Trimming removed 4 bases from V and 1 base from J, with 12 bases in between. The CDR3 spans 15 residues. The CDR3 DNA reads TGTGCCAGCAGTTATAGCGGCCCCGGCACAGATACGCAGTATTTT. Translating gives CASSYSGPGTDTQYF.

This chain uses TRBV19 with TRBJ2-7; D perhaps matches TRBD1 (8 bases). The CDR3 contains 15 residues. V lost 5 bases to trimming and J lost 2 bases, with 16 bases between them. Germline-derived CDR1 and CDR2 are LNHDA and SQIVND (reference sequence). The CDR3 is CASSSGQGGTYEQYF. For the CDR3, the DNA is TGTGCCAGTAGTTCCGGACAGGGAGGGACCTACGAGCAGTACTTC.

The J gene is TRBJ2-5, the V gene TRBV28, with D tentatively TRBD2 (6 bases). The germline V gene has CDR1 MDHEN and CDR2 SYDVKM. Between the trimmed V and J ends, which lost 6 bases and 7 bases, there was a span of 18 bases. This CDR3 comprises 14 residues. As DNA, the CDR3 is TGTGCCAGCAGCTGGGAGGTCCCCGAGGGGACCCAGTACTTC. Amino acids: CASSWEVPEGTQYF.

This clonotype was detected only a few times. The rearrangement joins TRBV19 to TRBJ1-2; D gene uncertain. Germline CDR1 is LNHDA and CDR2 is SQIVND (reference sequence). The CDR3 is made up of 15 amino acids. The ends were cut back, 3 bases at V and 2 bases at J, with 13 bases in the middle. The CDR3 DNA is TGTGCCAGTAGTATGGGTTTTCGAAGGAACTATGGCTACACCTTC. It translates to CASSMGFRRNYGYTF.